This T cell receptor beta chain was profiled in a study of T cells after yellow fever vaccination. Study conclusions and caveats: Some clonotypes were seen in both the CD4 and the CD8 compartments. These made up a small share and likely arose from convergent recombination.

With 2 bases removed from V and 3 bases from J, the gap between germline ends came to 9 bases. The germline V gene encodes CDR1 KGHDR and CDR2 SFDVKD. This CDR3 is 15 amino acids long. Each CDR3 protein gets one entry after TCRdb re-called the 5' RACE reads with MiXCR. The repertoire holds about 580,000 distinct CDR3 sequences, with 17% as singletons. In regard to this clonotype: What it recognizes is unknown.

Sequencing was performed on PBMCs, taken around 5 days after the first yellow fever vaccination. The TCR originated in a man between 18 and 35 years old who received the YFV17D yellow fever vaccine. The chain recombines TRBV24-1 with TRBJ2-2; unclear D gene. The CDR3 DNA reads TGTGCCACCAGTGATTCCCTATGGGACACCGGGGAGCTGTTTTTT. Translation: CATSDSLWDTGELFF.